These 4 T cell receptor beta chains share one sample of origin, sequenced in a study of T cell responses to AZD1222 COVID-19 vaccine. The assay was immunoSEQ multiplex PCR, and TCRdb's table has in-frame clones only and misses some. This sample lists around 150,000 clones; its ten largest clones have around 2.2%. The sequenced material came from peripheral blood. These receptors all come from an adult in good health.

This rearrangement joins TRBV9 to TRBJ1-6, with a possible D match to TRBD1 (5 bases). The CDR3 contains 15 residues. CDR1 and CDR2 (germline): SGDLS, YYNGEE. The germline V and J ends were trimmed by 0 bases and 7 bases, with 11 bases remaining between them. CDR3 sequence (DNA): TGTGCCAGCAGCGTAGCTAGGGACCCAAATTCACCCCTCCACTTT. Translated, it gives CASSVARDPNSPLHF.

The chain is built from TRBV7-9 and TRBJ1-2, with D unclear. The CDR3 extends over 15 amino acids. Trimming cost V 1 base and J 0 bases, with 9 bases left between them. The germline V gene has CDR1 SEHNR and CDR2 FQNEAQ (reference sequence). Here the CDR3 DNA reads TGTGCCAGCAGCTTAGTCCCCTCTACTAACTATGGCTACACCTTC. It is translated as CASSLVPSTNYGYTF. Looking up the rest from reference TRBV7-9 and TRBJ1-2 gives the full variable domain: DTGVSQNPRHKITKRGQNVTFRCDPISEHNRLYWYRQTLGQGPEFLTYFQNEAQLEKSRLLSDRFSAERPKGSFSTLEIQRTEQGDSAMYLCASSLVPSTNYGYTFGSGTRLTVV.

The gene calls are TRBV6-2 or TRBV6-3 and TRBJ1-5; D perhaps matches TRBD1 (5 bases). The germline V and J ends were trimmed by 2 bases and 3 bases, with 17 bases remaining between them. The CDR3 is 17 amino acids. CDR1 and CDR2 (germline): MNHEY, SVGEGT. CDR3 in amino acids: CASSYGGTGGANQPQHF. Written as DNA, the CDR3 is TGTGCCAGCAGTTACGGTGGGACCGGGGGTGCCAATCAGCCCCAGCATTTT.

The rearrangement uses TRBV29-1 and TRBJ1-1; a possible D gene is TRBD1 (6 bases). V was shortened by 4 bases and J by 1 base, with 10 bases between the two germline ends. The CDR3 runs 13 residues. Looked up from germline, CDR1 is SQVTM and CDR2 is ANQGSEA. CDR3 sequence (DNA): TGCAGCGTTGTCAGGGGTTGGAACACTGAAGCTTTCTTT. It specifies CSVVRGWNTEAFF.